This T cell receptor (beta chain) is from a study of CD8+ T cells in alopecia areata. On this clone itself: The antigen is undetermined. Other DNA variants within this sample encode the same CDR3.

cDNA prepared by RNA extraction and subsequent reverse transcription served as the template for sequencing. Sequencing used immunoSEQ multiplex PCR; TCRdb keeps in-frame clones, though not all of them. The top ten clones hold 17% of a sample with about 87,000 clones, just over 70% of them seen once. The treatment here: oral pan-JAK inhibitor, 5-10 mg twice daily. General observations from the study: Higher clonality and more expanded CD8+ clones appeared in lesional than normal scalp. Both scalp clonality and the expanded CD8+ clones among the top 100 showed a significant decrease with tofacitinib. During tofacitinib treatment, many expanded lesional clones remained in scalp and blood. Mouse data revealed clearer TCR sharing than patient data did, a gap possibly tied to HLA.

The receptor's source is a human donor with alopecia areata. Sample: CD8+ T cells sorted from blood, taken at approximately week 44, from a patient treated with tofacitinib.

CDR3 protein: CASSTSGGSYEQYF. In DNA form, the CDR3 reads TGCGCCAGCAGCACCAGCGGAGGCTCCTACGAGCAGTACTTC. The chain employs TRBV4-1 and TRBJ2-7; a possible D gene is TRBD2 (5 bases). Trimming cost V 5 bases and J 0 bases, with 11 bases left between them. Germline loops: CDR1 MGHRA, CDR2 YSYEKL. This CDR3 is built from 14 residues.